In this sample, the clone carrying this TCR beta chain turned up once. Looked up from germline, CDR1 is SGHTA and CDR2 is FQGNSA. The CDR3 has 15 residues. V lost 5 bases and J lost 0; bases outside the gene matches: 3. Assay: immunoSEQ multiplex PCR; the TCRdb copy retains only in-frame clones and omits some. The repertoire holds tens of thousands of clones, with roughly 90% as singletons. This specimen belongs to a study of blood T cell repertoires in COVID-19. The material sequenced was peripheral blood. The TCR was taken from a man aged 55 to 70 with COVID-19, enrolled during active disease. The chain has TRBV7-2 and TRBJ2-1, with 8 bases lining up with TRBD1. CDR3 DNA: TGTGCCAGCAGCCCGGACAGGGACTCCTACAATGAGCAGTTCTTC. It codes for CASSPDRDSYNEQFF.